The sequence of this T cell receptor beta chain was determined in a study of shared clonotypes between healthy human individuals (dated by TCRdb to 2019 to 2021). Study-wide context: A couple of women and a few men aged 18 to 49 years were included in the cohort. Per donor, three plates each were used for CD4 naive and CD4 memory, two for CD8 naive, and one for CD8 memory. The study deeply sequenced blood TCR repertoires of several healthy adults to estimate repertoire size and the extent of clonotype sharing between individuals. To increase sequencing depth and limit assay-specific biases, TCR repertoire library preparation and sequencing were carried out by different laboratories using diverse techniques. Leukapheresis yielded between about 0.9 and 9 billion PBMCs per donor. What the study reported, not specific to this receptor: Even with the large sequencing depth, rarefaction of the sorted-subset datasets indicated that sequencing was incomplete. The small number of donors limited the genetic and exposure-history diversity represented. Naive subsets generally had larger estimated clonotype richness than memory subsets. Across a few donors, about 5% of naive CD4, 3.5% of naive CD8, 2.3% of memory CD4, and 0.3% to 0.45% of memory CD8 clonotypes were shared. Sampling was restricted to blood, and TCR repertoires in tissue are likely to differ from TCR repertoires in blood. Pairwise subsampling led to the expectation that sequencing depth would affect the degree of clonotype sharing among donors. Higher generation probabilities were observed for clonotypes shared by all four sorted-subset donors than for non-shared clonotypes.

As to this clone: Its antigen is not yet known. Per-nucleotide qualities are absent, and no much larger clonotype sits a single base away.

Using the deep immunoSEQ assay, multiplex PCR amplified TCR CDR3 regions from genomic DNA. Genomic DNA extracted from each cell subset was distributed evenly over all wells of several immunoSEQ 96-well plates, and each plate served as one replicate. For sorted subsets, roughly 200 ng genomic DNA, equal to tens of thousands of T cell genomes, was loaded into each replicate PCR. Purified libraries were quantified with a Qubit 3.0 fluorometer, sized on a Bioanalyzer 2100, and re-quantified with the KAPA Library Quantification kit. Every immunoSEQ 96-well plate was sequenced on a separate single-read 150-cycle Illumina NextSeq 550 flow cell. Per the original workflow: Because only junctional sequences without quality scores were contained in the immunoSEQ output, filtering matching that applied to full-length reads could not be performed. Sequences were annotated with PyIR, a Python wrapper for IgBLAST v1.9, using IMGT germline references to assign V/J genes and CDR3. Reads were removed for weak V/J assignments (E-value above 1e-6), missing CDR3, stop codons, out-of-frame junctions, or ambiguous translated residues. V3J clonotypes were defined as sequences sharing an identical inferred V gene, J gene, and CDR3 amino acid sequence. The percentage overlap between two repertoires was calculated by dividing the number of shared unique clonotypes by the size of the smaller repertoire. Repertoire richness was assessed with RTK rarefaction, the Chao1 estimator, and Recon v2.1 estimates of unobserved clonotypes. Generation probabilities were computed with OLGA for all TCRbeta clonotypes obtained by the gDNA method from several donors. TCRdb's version of the immuneACCESS table is confined to in-frame rearrangements and falls short of the full clone set. An unresolved V gene accounts for under half of the shortfall where checked; the remainder is of unknown origin. Clone size and V and J calls were adopted from that table, with D and trimming inferred from the DNA. The sample includes over 800,000 clones, with roughly 92% observed a single time. The ten largest clonotypes hold around 24% of the sample.

Relative to germline, V is missing 2 bases and J is missing 4 bases, with 9 bases of the junction outside any gene match. In the germline V gene, CDR1 corresponds to MDHEN and CDR2 to SYDVKM. The CDR3 holds 16 amino acids from the cysteine to the phenylalanine. CDR3 DNA only is kept here, 48 bases in frame from base 1. CD8 naive samples consisted of CD45RO-negative cells that were positively selected for CCR7, yielding a CD45RA+CCR7+ population without TemRA cells. The donors were healthy, HIV-negative adults who had no recently reported acute infections or vaccinations. Every donor was a Caucasian adult living in Nashville, Tennessee, USA. Blood was collected by leukapheresis, and PBMCs were isolated by Ficoll-Histopaque density gradient centrifugation and then cryopreserved in liquid nitrogen vapor phase. Analytical flow cytometry was used to check the purity and quantity of every magnetically sorted T cell population. Genomic DNA was isolated from every sorted fraction and measured by UV absorbance on a Nanodrop 2000c.

The source of this sequence is a man between 25 and 39 years old in good health. This chain is built from TRBV28 and TRBJ2-7; 9 middle bases align to TRBD1. Sequenced input: naive CD8+ T cells sorted from blood. The sample's cell subset or site label is to be understood as: CD45RA+CCR7+. For the CDR3, the sequence is CASSLLVGDRDYEQYF. The DNA sequence follows: TGTGCCAGCAGTTTACTAGTCGGGGACAGGGATTACGAGCAGTACTTC.